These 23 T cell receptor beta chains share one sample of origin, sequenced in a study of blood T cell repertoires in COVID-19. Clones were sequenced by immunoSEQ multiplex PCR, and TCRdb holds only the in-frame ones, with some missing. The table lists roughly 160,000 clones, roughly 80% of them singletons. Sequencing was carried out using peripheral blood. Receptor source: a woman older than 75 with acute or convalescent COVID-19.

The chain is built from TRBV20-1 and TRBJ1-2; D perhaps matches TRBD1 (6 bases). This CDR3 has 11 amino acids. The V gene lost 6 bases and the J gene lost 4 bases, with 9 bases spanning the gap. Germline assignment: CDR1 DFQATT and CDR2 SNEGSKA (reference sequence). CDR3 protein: CSAGATYGYTF. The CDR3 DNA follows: TGCAGTGCGGGGGCGACCTATGGCTACACCTTC.

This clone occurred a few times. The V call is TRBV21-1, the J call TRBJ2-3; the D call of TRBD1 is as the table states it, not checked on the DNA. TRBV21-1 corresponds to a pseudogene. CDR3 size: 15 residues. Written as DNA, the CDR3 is TGTGCCAGCAACCCTCCGGGACAGTCCACAGATACGCAGTATTTT. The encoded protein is CASNPPGQSTDTQYF.

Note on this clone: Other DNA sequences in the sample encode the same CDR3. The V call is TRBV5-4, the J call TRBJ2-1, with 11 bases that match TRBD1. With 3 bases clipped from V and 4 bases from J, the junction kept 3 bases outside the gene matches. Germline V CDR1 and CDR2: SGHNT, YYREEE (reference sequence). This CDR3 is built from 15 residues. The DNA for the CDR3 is TGTGCCAGCAGCTCCGGGACAGGGGGTTACAATGAGCAGTTCTTC. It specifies CASSSGTGGYNEQFF.

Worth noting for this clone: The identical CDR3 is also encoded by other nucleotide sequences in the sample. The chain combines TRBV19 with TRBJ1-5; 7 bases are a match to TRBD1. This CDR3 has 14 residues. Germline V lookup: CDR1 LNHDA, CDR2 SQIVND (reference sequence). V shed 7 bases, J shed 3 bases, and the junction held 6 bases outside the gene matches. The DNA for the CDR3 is TGTGCCAGTACTACGACAGGGACCAATCAGCCCCAGCATTTT. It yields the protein CASTTTGTNQPQHF.

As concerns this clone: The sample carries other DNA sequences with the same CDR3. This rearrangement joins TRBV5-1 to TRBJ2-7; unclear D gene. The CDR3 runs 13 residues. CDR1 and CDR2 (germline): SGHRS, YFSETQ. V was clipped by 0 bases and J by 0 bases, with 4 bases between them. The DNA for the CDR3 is TGCGCCAGCAGCTTGGGCAGCTCCTACGAGCAGTACTTC. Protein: CASSLGSSYEQYF.

The CDR3 sequence: CASSLGGLTYNEQFF. DNA of the CDR3: TGTGCCAGCAGTTTAGGGGGCCTAACCTACAATGAGCAGTTCTTC. V and J are TRBV2 and TRBJ2-1; 7 bases match TRBD1. V shed 5 bases and J 2 bases; nucleotides not matched to a gene: 6. The CDR3 has 15 amino acids. CDR1 and CDR2 from the germline V gene are SNHLY and FYNNEI.

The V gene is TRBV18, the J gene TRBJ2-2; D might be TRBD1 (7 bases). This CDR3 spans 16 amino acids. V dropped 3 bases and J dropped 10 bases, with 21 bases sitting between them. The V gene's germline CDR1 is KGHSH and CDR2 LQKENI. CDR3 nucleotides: TGTGCCAGCTCACCTTTGGATGGAGGGGGCTACGAGGAGCTGTTTTTT. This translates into CASSPLDGGGYEELFF.

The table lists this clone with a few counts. The DNA for the CDR3 is TGTGCCAGCAGCAAAGATCGAGCGGCTCCTTGTCACGAGCAGTACTTC. Translating gives CASSKDRAAPCHEQYF. The chain recombines TRBV21-1 with TRBJ2-7; the table's D gene call, TRBD2, was not cross checked with the DNA. TRBV21-1 is a recognized pseudogene. CDR3 length: 16 residues.

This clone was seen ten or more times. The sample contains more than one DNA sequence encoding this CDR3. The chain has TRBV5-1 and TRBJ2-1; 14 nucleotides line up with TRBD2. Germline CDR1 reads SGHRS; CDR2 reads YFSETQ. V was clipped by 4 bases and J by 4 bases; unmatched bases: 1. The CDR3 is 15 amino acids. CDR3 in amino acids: CASSRTSGGYNEQFF. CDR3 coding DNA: TGCGCCAGCAGCCGGACTAGCGGGGGGTACAATGAGCAGTTCTTC.

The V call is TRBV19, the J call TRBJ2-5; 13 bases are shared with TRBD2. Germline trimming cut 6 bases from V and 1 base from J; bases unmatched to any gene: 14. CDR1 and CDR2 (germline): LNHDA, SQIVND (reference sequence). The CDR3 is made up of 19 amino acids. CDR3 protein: CASSNRPGLAGTSQETQYF. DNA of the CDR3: TGTGCCAGTAGCAATCGGCCGGGACTAGCGGGAACCTCCCAAGAGACCCAGTACTTC.

The CDR3 sequence is CASSQGLSEGQPQHF. The CDR3 nucleotides read TGTGCCAGCAGCCAAGGTCTCAGCGAAGGACAGCCCCAGCATTTT. The chain combines TRBV4-2 with TRBJ1-5, with no clear D. The V and J ends lost 1 base and 7 bases respectively, with 14 bases between them. The CDR3 has 15 residues. Looked up from germline, CDR1 is LGHNA and CDR2 is YNFKEQ.

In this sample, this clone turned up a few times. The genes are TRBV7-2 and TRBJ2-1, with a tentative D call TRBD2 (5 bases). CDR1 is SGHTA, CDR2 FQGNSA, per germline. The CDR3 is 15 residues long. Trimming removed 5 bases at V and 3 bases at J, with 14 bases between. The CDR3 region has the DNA TGTGCCAGCAGCCCCGGCCCGGGAAACTACAATGAGCAGTTCTTC. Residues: CASSPGPGNYNEQFF.

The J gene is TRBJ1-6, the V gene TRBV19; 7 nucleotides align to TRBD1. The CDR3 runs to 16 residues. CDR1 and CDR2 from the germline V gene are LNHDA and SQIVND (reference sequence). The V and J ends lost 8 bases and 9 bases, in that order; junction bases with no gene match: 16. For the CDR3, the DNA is TGTGCCAGTTCTCGAATATCGACAGGGAGAAGTTCACCCCTCCACTTT. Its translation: CASSRISTGRSSPLHF.

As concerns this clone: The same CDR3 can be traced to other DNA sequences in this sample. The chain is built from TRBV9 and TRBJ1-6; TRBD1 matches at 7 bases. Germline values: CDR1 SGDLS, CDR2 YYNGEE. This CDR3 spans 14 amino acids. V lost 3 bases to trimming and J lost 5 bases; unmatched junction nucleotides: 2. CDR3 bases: TGTGCCAGCAGCGCCGGGACAGATAATTCACCCCTCCACTTT. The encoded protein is CASSAGTDNSPLHF.

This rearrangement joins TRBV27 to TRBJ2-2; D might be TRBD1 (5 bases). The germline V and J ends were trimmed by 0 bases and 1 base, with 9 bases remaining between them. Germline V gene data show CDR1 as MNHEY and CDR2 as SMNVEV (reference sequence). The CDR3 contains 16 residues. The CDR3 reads CASSLSGQVNTGELFF. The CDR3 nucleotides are TGTGCCAGCAGTTTATCGGGGCAGGTGAACACCGGGGAGCTGTTTTTT.

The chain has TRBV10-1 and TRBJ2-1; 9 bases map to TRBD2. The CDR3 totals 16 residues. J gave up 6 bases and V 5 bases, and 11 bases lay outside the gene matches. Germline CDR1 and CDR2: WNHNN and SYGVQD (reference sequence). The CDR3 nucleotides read TGCGCCAGCAGTCGATGGCGGGAGGGCCTGGGCAATGAGCAGTTCTTC. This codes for CASSRWREGLGNEQFF.

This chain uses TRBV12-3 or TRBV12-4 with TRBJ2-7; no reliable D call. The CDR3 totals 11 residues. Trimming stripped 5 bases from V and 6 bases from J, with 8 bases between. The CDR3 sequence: CASSPSGEQYF. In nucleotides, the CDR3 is TGTGCCAGCAGTCCCTCGGGCGAGCAGTACTTC.

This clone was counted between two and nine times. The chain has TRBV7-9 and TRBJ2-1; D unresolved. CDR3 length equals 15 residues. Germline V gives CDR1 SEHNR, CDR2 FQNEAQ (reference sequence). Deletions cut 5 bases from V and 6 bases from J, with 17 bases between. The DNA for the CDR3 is TGTGCCAGCAGCCCACCCCGGAGATTGGGCAATGAGCAGTTCTTC. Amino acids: CASSPPRRLGNEQFF.

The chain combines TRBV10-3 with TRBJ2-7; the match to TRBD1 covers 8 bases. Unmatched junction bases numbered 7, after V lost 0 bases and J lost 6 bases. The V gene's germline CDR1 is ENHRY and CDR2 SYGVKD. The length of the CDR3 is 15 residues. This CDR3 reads CAISESDREVSEQYF. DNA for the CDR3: TGTGCCATCAGTGAGTCGGACAGGGAGGTGAGCGAGCAGTACTTC.

CDR3 sequence reads: CSARGGYQGNEQFF. CDR3 in DNA: TGCAGCGCCCGCGGGGGTTACCAGGGAAATGAGCAGTTCTTC. The chain recombines TRBV29-1 with TRBJ2-1; 7 nucleotides agree with TRBD2. With 7 bases clipped from V and 7 bases from J, the junction kept 13 bases outside the gene matches. Germline assignment: CDR1 SQVTM and CDR2 ANQGSEA. CDR3 length equals 14 residues.

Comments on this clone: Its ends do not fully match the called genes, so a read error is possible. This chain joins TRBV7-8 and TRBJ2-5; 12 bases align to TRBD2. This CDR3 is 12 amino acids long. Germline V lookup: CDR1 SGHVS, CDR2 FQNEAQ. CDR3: CASSPSGGAVDF. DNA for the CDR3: TGTGCCAGCAGCCCTAGCGGGGGGGCCGTGGACTTC.

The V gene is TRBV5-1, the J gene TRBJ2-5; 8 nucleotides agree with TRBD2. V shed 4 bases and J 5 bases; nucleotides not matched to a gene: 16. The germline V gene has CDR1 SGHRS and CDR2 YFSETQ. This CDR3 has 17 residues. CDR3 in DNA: TGCGCCAGCAGCCAAACGGGACTAGGGGGTGGTGCGGAGACCCAGTACTTC. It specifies CASSQTGLGGGAETQYF.

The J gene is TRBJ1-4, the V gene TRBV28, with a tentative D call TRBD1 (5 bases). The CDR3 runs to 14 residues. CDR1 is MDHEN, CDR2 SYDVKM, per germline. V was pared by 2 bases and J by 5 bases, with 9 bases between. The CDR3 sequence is CASSLMAGNEKLFF. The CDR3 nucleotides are TGTGCCAGCAGTTTAATGGCAGGGAATGAAAAACTGTTTTTT.